These 23 T cell receptor beta chains were sequenced from one sample in a study of blood T cell repertoires in COVID-19. The data were produced by immunoSEQ multiplex PCR, yet TCRdb's version contains in-frame clones alone and is incomplete. Counted here are 250,000 to 350,000 clones, 75% to 90% occurring once; the ten biggest clones make up 3%. The sample taken for sequencing was peripheral blood. Receptors were obtained from a woman in her twenties or thirties with active or convalescent COVID-19.

This rearrangement joins TRBV6-2 or TRBV6-3 to TRBJ1-6; 7 positions agree with TRBD1. Trimming cost V 6 bases and J 10 bases; bases outside gene matches: 21. There are 18 residues in the CDR3. CDR1 is MNHEY, CDR2 SVGEGT, per germline. The CDR3 coding sequence is TGTGCCAGCAGCCCAAGACAGGGAGGATCTCCAGTGGGATCACCCCTCCACTTT. Its protein product is CASSPRQGGSPVGSPLHF.

The gene calls are TRBV9 and TRBJ2-7; possibly TRBD2 for D (7 bases). Germline V CDR1 and CDR2: SGDLS, YYNGEE. V was cut by 5 bases and J by 0 bases, with 15 bases left in between. This CDR3 is 15 amino acids long. The CDR3 nucleotides read TGTGCCAGCAGTCAAGGGGGGGAGAGCTCCTACGAGCAGTACTTC. Translation: CASSQGGESSYEQYF.

The rearrangement links TRBV4-1 to TRBJ2-7; TRBD2 is a possible D gene (5 bases). The CDR3 totals 17 residues. V was shortened by 2 bases and J by 1 base, with 18 bases between the two germline ends. Germline CDR1 and CDR2: MGHRA and YSYEKL. The CDR3 region is CASSQSPVQWTSYEQYF. CDR3 DNA sequence: TGCGCCAGCAGCCAATCACCAGTTCAGTGGACTTCCTACGAGCAGTACTTC.

This CDR3 is CASSATGGYGYTF. The CDR3 DNA follows: TGTGCCAGCAGCGCGACAGGGGGTTATGGCTACACCTTC. The chain has TRBV5-4 and TRBJ1-2, with 9 bases aligning to TRBD1. The CDR3 consists of 13 residues. CDR1 SGHNT and CDR2 YYREEE come from the germline V gene (reference sequence). V shed 4 bases, J shed 5 bases, and the junction held 3 bases outside the gene matches.

This clone was detected a few times. The chain has TRBV29-1 and TRBJ1-1, with a tentative D call TRBD1 (5 bases). V was cut by 4 bases and J by 4 bases, with 16 bases left in between. From germline, CDR1 is SQVTM and CDR2 ANQGSEA. This CDR3 spans 14 amino acids. The CDR3 reads CSVGRGAGITEAFF. DNA of the CDR3: TGCAGCGTTGGTAGGGGCGCGGGGATCACTGAAGCTTTCTTT.

This sequence joins TRBV3-1 (or the pseudogene TRBV3-2) and TRBJ2-1; the D gene is possibly TRBD2 (6 bases). Germline V gene sequence: CDR1 LGHDT, CDR2 YNNKEL (reference sequence). V was trimmed by 1 base and J by 4 bases, leaving 8 bases between them. The CDR3 extends over 14 amino acids. The CDR3 spells CASSQAGAYNEQFF. Written as DNA, the CDR3 is TGTGCCAGCAGCCAAGCGGGAGCGTACAATGAGCAGTTCTTC.

The rearrangement uses TRBV6-5 and TRBJ1-1; D uncertain. Germline loops: CDR1 MNHEY, CDR2 SVGAGI. This CDR3 has 13 residues. V was pared by 5 bases and J by 2 bases, with 9 bases between. This CDR3 reads CASSSATNTEAFF. CDR3 coding DNA: TGTGCCAGCAGTAGTGCCACAAACACTGAAGCTTTCTTT.

This chain links TRBV7-9 with TRBJ1-1; D ambiguous. V lost 3 bases to trimming and J lost 1 base, with 9 bases between them. The CDR3 has 14 amino acids. Per the germline V gene, CDR1 is SEHNR and CDR2 is FQNEAQ (reference sequence). The CDR3 loop reads CASSLGGRNTEAFF. The CDR3 DNA follows: TGTGCCAGCAGCTTGGGAGGGAGGAACACTGAAGCTTTCTTT.

The rearrangement uses TRBV5-1 and TRBJ1-1; D is undetermined. V was shortened by 2 bases and J by 0 bases, with 8 bases between the two germline ends. Germline CDR1 is SGHRS and CDR2 is YFSETQ. CDR3 length: 14 residues. CDR3 nucleotides: TGCGCCAGCAGCTTCTCAGGTGTGAACACTGAAGCTTTCTTT. It codes for CASSFSGVNTEAFF.

This chain uses TRBV7-2 with TRBJ1-3, with 7 bases fitting TRBD1. In germline, CDR1 is SGHTA, CDR2 FQGNSA. The CDR3 consists of 17 residues. V shed 4 bases and J 1 base; nucleotides not matched to a gene: 10. The CDR3 DNA is TGTGCCAGCAGCTCTCATCCGATGGACAGGTCTGGAAACACCATATATTTT. Amino acid sequence: CASSSHPMDRSGNTIYF.

The genes are TRBV7-2 and TRBJ2-6; D gene ambiguous. Germline V gene sequence: CDR1 SGHTA, CDR2 FQGNSA. The CDR3 has 16 residues. Deletions cut 2 bases from V and 0 bases from J, with 8 bases between. The CDR3 spells CASSLRIFSGANVLTF. The CDR3 DNA follows: TGTGCCAGCAGCTTACGTATCTTCTCTGGGGCCAACGTCCTGACTTTC.

The chain employs TRBV2 and TRBJ1-2; the D is unclear. Germline values: CDR1 SNHLY, CDR2 FYNNEI. CDR3 length: 14 amino acids. V was pared by 6 bases and J by 2 bases, with 13 bases between. In nucleotides, the CDR3 is TGTGCCAGCAGGGACTCAAGCTCCAACTATGGCTACACCTTC. Translating it yields CASRDSSSNYGYTF. The full variable domain, its missing parts supplied by reference TRBV2 and TRBJ1-2, is EPEVTQTPSHQVTQMGQEVILRCVPISNHLYFYWYRQILGQKVEFLVSFYNNEISEKSEIFDDQFSVERPDGSNFTLKIRSTKLEDSAMYFCASRDSSSNYGYTFGSGTRLTVV.

The chain is built from TRBV5-1 and TRBJ2-7; perhaps TRBD1 as D (6 bases). CDR3 length: 14 amino acids. V lost 4 bases to trimming and J lost 6 bases, with 17 bases between them. Germline V gene lookup returns CDR1 SGHRS and CDR2 YFSETQ. CDR3 coding DNA: TGCGCCAGCAGCAATGGACAGAGGAAAGGCGAGCAGTACTTC. Translation: CASSNGQRKGEQYF.

The chain combines TRBV24-1 with TRBJ2-5; 8 bases are shared with TRBD2. Germline CDR1 and CDR2: KGHDR and SFDVKD. J gave up 4 bases and V 6 bases, and 12 bases lay outside the gene matches. This CDR3 is built from 16 residues. CDR3 in DNA: TGTGCCACCAGTCCGCGCGGGGGGTCGGATGTAGAGACCCAGTACTTC. Its translation: CATSPRGGSDVETQYF.

The genes are TRBV5-8 and TRBJ1-6, with a tentative D call TRBD1 (5 bases). The germline V gene has CDR1 SGHTS and CDR2 YDEGEE. V shed 2 bases and J shed 0 bases, with 21 bases lying between them. CDR3 length equals 20 residues. The CDR3 DNA reads TGTGCCAGCAGCTTCGACAGTTTAGGAATCCAGGGCTCCTATAATTCACCCCTCCACTTT. Its protein product is CASSFDSLGIQGSYNSPLHF.

The CDR3 nucleotides are TGTGCCAGCTCACCACCAGTCGGGACAGAATTCACAGATACGCAGTATTTT. Its translation: CASSPPVGTEFTDTQYF. The genes are TRBV18 and TRBJ2-3; 7 bases map to TRBD1. Germline V lookup: CDR1 KGHSH, CDR2 LQKENI. Unmatched junction bases numbered 8, after V lost 0 bases and J lost 2 bases. The CDR3 covers 17 residues. The full variable domain, its missing parts supplied by reference TRBV18 and TRBJ2-3, is NAGVMQNPRHLVRRRGQEARLRCSPMKGHSHVYWYRQLPEEGLKFMVYLQKENIIDESGMPKERFSAEFPKEGPSILRIQQVVRGDSAAYFCASSPPVGTEFTDTQYFGPGTRLTVL.

The chain uses TRBV6-6 and TRBJ2-5; 13 positions agree with TRBD2. Germline V CDR1 and CDR2: MNHNY, SVGAGI (reference sequence). This CDR3 is 15 amino acids long. After removal of 6 bases from V and 5 bases from J, the junction contained 6 bases not matched to a gene. The CDR3 reads CASSHPGLAGETQYF. As DNA, the CDR3 is TGTGCCAGCAGCCACCCGGGACTAGCGGGGGAGACCCAGTACTTC.

On this clone itself: Other DNA variants within this sample encode the same CDR3. This chain links TRBV5-1 with TRBJ2-7; 8 bases map to TRBD2. V gave up 5 bases and J gave up 2 bases; unmatched junction bases: 9. The CDR3 is made up of 15 amino acids. Germline V gives CDR1 SGHRS, CDR2 YFSETQ. Here the CDR3 DNA reads TGCGCCAGCAGTATCCGGCGGGGGGATCCCTACGAGCAGTACTTC. This gives the protein CASSIRRGDPYEQYF.

The gene calls are TRBV28 and TRBJ1-1, with 7 bases fitting TRBD1. The germline CDR1 and CDR2 sequences are MDHEN and SYDVKM. There are 16 residues in the CDR3. V was pared by 0 bases and J by 0 bases, with 4 bases of the junction left unmatched. The chain's CDR3 is CASSLWGDSVNTEAFF. The CDR3 region has the DNA TGTGCCAGCAGTTTATGGGGGGACAGCGTGAACACTGAAGCTTTCTTT.

This sequence joins TRBV28 and TRBJ2-5; maybe TRBD1 (6 bases). Germline V lookup: CDR1 MDHEN, CDR2 SYDVKM. This CDR3 has 14 residues. Trimming removed 8 bases from V and 5 bases from J, with 18 bases in between. The CDR3 loop reads CASVTVGGLETQYF. The CDR3 DNA reads as TGTGCCAGCGTCACGGTAGGGGGTTTGGAGACCCAGTACTTC.

The rearrangement joins TRBV7-9 to TRBJ2-3; D might be TRBD1 (5 bases). In germline, CDR1 is SEHNR, CDR2 FQNEAQ (reference sequence). The ends were cut back, 2 bases at V and 4 bases at J, with 7 bases in the middle. The CDR3 consists of 13 residues. In DNA form, the CDR3 reads TGTGCCAGCAGCTTACAGGGCCCAGATACGCAGTATTTT. Translating gives CASSLQGPDTQYF.

This chain links TRBV6-5 with TRBJ1-2; the match to TRBD1 covers 7 bases. Trimming at V came to 8 bases and at J to 0 bases, leaving 0 bases not matched to a gene. The CDR3 has 12 residues. Germline-derived CDR1 and CDR2 are MNHEY and SVGAGI. CDR3 coding DNA: TGTGCCAGCCAGGGGGCTAACTATGGCTACACCTTC. It translates to CASQGANYGYTF.

This sequence joins TRBV7-9 and TRBJ1-4; 7 nucleotides match TRBD1. The junction had 20 bases not matched to a gene; V was cut back by 5 bases and J by 8 bases. The CDR3 spans 18 residues. Germline loops: CDR1 SEHNR, CDR2 FQNEAQ (reference sequence). The CDR3 nucleotides read TGTGCCAGCAGCCTCATCGGGACAGAAAAACGCGGATGGGAAAAACTGTTTTTT. This encodes CASSLIGTEKRGWEKLFF.